Listed here are 9 T cell receptor beta chains from one sample, sequenced in a study of CD8+ T cells in alopecia areata. Reverse transcribed after extraction, RNA yielded cDNA as the sequencing template. The repertoire was sequenced with immunoSEQ multiplex PCR; TCRdb's copy has only in-frame clones and lacks some. The table includes fewer than 250,000 clones, approximately 45% detected once. Treatment given: oral pan-JAK inhibitor, 5-10 mg twice daily. This specimen was CD4+ T cells sorted from blood, taken at approximately week 36, from a patient treated with tofacitinib. These receptors came from a human donor with alopecia areata.

This clone was recorded once. The chain couples TRBV30 to TRBJ2-5, with no clear D. This CDR3 spans 11 amino acids. In germline, CDR1 is GTSNPN, CDR2 SVGIG (reference sequence). V dropped 2 bases and J dropped 3 bases, with 4 bases sitting between them. The CDR3 bases are TGTGCCTGGAGTAGCGAAGAGACCCAGTACTTC. It yields the protein CAWSSEETQYF.

The V and J genes are TRBV6-1 and TRBJ2-2; 8 nucleotides agree with TRBD1. The V gene end was trimmed by 5 bases and the J gene end by 5 bases; junction bases not matched to a gene: 4. The CDR3 is 14 amino acids. CDR1 MNHNS and CDR2 SASEGT come from the germline V gene. CDR3 in DNA: TGTGCCAGCAGTCTTGACAGGGGAACCGGGGAGCTGTTTTTT. It is translated as CASSLDRGTGELFF.

The chain combines TRBV4-3 with TRBJ2-4; D possibly corresponds to TRBD2 (6 bases). This CDR3 region has 16 residues. The V end was cut by 4 bases, the J end by 0 bases, with 13 bases between. Germline CDR1 reads LGHNA; CDR2 reads YSLEER. CDR3 DNA sequence: TGCGCCAGCAGCCGCGGGAACCAAATAGCCAAAAACATTCAGTACTTC. Translation: CASSRGNQIAKNIQYF.

The rearrangement joins TRBV5-1 to TRBJ1-4; D not certain. Germline lookup yields CDR1 SGHRS and CDR2 YFSETQ. V dropped 3 bases and J dropped 5 bases, with 11 bases sitting between them. This CDR3 spans 14 amino acids. The CDR3 loop is CASSSVPSNEKLFF. Here the CDR3 DNA reads TGCGCCAGCAGCTCGGTTCCGTCGAATGAAAAACTGTTTTTT.

The rearrangement links TRBV7-9 to TRBJ2-7, with D possibly matching TRBD2 (7 bases). V lost 6 bases to trimming and J lost 6 bases, with 21 bases between them. Germline CDR1 SEHNR, CDR2 FQNEAQ (reference sequence). The CDR3 runs to 15 residues. CDR3 region: CASSAGGGGGAEQYF. In DNA form, the CDR3 reads TGTGCCAGCAGTGCCGGAGGGGGAGGGGGTGCCGAGCAGTACTTC.

The V gene is TRBV7-2, the J gene TRBJ2-7, with 9 positions matching TRBD2. The J segment lost 5 bases and the V segment lost 4 bases, leaving 9 bases of the junction unmatched. The CDR3 has 15 residues. From germline, CDR1 is SGHTA and CDR2 FQGNSA. The CDR3 coding sequence is TGTGCCAGCAGCTCCCAAGCGGGAGGTCCGAACGAGCAGTACTTC. Amino acids: CASSSQAGGPNEQYF.

V gene TRBV5-1 combines with J gene TRBJ2-1; the match to TRBD2 covers 9 bases. The V gene's germline CDR1 is SGHRS and CDR2 YFSETQ. V was clipped by 4 bases and J by 6 bases; unmatched bases: 14. This CDR3 is built from 17 residues. CDR3 in amino acids: CASSTAPIAGVVNEQFF. The CDR3 DNA reads as TGCGCCAGCAGCACAGCCCCAATAGCGGGAGTAGTCAATGAGCAGTTCTTC. The variable domain in full, completed from reference TRBV5-1 and TRBJ2-1, reads KAGVTQTPRYLIKTRGQQVTLSCSPISGHRSVSWYQQTPGQGLQFLFEYFSETQRNKGNFPGRFSGRQFSNSRSEMNVSTLELGDSALYLCASSTAPIAGVVNEQFFGPGTRLTVL.

J is TRBJ2-2 and V is TRBV4-1; D tentatively reads TRBD1 or TRBD2 (5 bases each). V lost 0 bases to trimming and J lost 2 bases, with 13 bases between them. This CDR3 has 17 amino acids. Germline V gene data show CDR1 as MGHRA and CDR2 as YSYEKL. The CDR3 region is CASSQEVPGANTGELFF. The CDR3 bases are TGCGCCAGCAGCCAAGAAGTCCCCGGGGCCAACACCGGGGAGCTGTTTTTT.

The rearrangement joins TRBV29-1 to TRBJ2-7, with a tentative D call TRBD2 (5 bases). This CDR3 spans 12 amino acids. The ends were cut back, 4 bases at V and 3 bases at J, with 10 bases in the middle. Germline V gene sequence: CDR1 SQVTM, CDR2 ANQGSEA. The CDR3 spells CSVAQLGYEQYF. CDR3 sequence (DNA): TGCAGCGTTGCCCAACTAGGCTACGAGCAGTACTTC.